This T cell receptor beta chain was identified in a study of response to subunit inactivated influenza vaccine. A single record per CDR3 protein comes from TCRdb applying MiXCR to the RT-PCR reads. The sample includes just under 250,000 distinct CDR3 sequences, 12% of them seen just once. This clonotype was observed a handful of times. Germline-derived CDR1 and CDR2 are SGHRS and YFSETQ. Losses at the gene ends were 0 bases for V and 3 bases for J; bases not matched to a gene: 8. This CDR3 is 16 amino acids long. The J gene is TRBJ2-7, the V gene TRBV5-1, with 8 bases matching TRBD1. The material was non-naive T cells sorted from PBMCs, obtained 14 to 15 days before vaccination. This clonotype was obtained from a man between 45 and 60 years old who received an inactivated influenza vaccine. CDR3 bases: TGCGCCAGCAGCTTGGGATCCGGGACAGGCAACTACGAGCAGTACTTC. Its translation: CASSLGSGTGNYEQYF.